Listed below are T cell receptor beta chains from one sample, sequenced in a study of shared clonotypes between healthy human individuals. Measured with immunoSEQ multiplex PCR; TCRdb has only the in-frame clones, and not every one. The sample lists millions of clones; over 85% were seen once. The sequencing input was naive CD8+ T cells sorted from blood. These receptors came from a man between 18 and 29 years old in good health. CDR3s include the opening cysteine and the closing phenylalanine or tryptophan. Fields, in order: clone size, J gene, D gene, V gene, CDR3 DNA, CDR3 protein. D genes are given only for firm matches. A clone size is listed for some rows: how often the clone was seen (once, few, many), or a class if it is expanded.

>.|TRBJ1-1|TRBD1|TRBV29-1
TGCAGCGTTGCGGCAGGGGGGGGGAACACTGAAGCTTTCTTT
CSVAAGGGNTEAFF
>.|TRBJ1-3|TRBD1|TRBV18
TGTGCCAGCTCACCACCGATGGACAGGGATAATCCGTTCTCTGGAAACACCATATATTTT
CASSPPMDRDNPFSGNTIYF
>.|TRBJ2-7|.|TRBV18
TGTGCCAGCTCCCTCAGGATTGAGGGGACCTACGAGCAGTACTTC
CASSLRIEGTYEQYF
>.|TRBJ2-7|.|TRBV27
TGTGCCAGCAGTGGGGAAGACGAGCAGTACTTC
CASSGEDEQYF
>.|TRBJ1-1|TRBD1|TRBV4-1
TGCGCCAGCAGCCAAGAATCGGGACAGTATGAAGCTTTCTTT
CASSQESGQYEAFF
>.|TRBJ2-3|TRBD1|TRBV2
TGTGCCAGCAGTGAATACAGGGGCTCTAGCACAGATACGCAGTATTTT
CASSEYRGSSTDTQYF
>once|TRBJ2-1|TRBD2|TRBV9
TGTGCCAGCAGCGTTGAAAGACTAGCGGGAGTAGAGCAGTTCTTC
CASSVERLAGVEQFF
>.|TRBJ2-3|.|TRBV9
TGTGCCAGCAGCGTGGTTAGCGGAGGCACAGATACGCAGTATTTT
CASSVVSGGTDTQYF
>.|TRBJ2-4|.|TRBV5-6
TGTGCCAGCAGCTCACTAGCCAAAAACATTCAGTACTTC
CASSSLAKNIQYF
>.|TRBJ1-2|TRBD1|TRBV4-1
TGCGCCAGCAGCCATCTGCCGGGACAGGGACGTAGGAATGATGGCTACACCTTC
CASSHLPGQGRRNDGYTF
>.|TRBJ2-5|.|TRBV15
TGTGCCACCAGCAGAGTATCTCAAACGGAGACCCAGTACTTC
CATSRVSQTETQYF
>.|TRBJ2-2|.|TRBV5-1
TGCGCCAGCAGCTCTACCGGGCCGGCTACCGGGGAGCTGTTTTTT
CASSSTGPATGELFF
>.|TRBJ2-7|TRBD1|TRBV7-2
TGTGCCAGCAGCTCGGGACAGGGAGGTTACGAGCAGTACTTC
CASSSGQGGYEQYF
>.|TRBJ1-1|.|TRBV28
TGTGCCAGCAGCCCATACTCGGGGTCTGAAGCTTTCTTT
CASSPYSGSEAFF
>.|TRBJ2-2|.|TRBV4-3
TGCGCCAGCAGCCAAGGCGTTGGGGCGGGCGGTAACACCGGGGAGCTGTTTTTT
CASSQGVGAGGNTGELFF
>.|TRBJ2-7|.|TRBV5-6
TGTGCCAGCAGCCAATCTACAGGTTTATGGGTCTACGAGCAGTACTTC
CASSQSTGLWVYEQYF
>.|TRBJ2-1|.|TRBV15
TGTGCCACCCACTACTTAGCAGCGGCCTACAATGAGCAGTTCTTC
CATHYLAAAYNEQFF
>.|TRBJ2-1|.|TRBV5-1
TGCGCCAGCAGCTTGGGGGACGTAGCACCCAATGAGCAGTTCTTC
CASSLGDVAPNEQFF
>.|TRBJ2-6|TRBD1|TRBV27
TGTGCCAGCAGTTCCCCGATAGACAGGGCCTCCAACGTCCTGACTTTC
CASSSPIDRASNVLTF
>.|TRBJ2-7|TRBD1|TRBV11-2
TGTGCCAGCAGCTTTGGGACAGGGACGTACGAGCAGTACTTC
CASSFGTGTYEQYF
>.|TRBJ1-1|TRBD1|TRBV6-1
TGTGCCAGCGATAGTACAGGGGCCGAGGGATCTTTCTTT
CASDSTGAEGSFF
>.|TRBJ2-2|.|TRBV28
TGTGCCACAGCACCCGACGAGGGTTCGAACACCGGGGAGCTGTTTTTT
CATAPDEGSNTGELFF
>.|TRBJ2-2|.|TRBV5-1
TGCGCCAGCAGCTTGGAATCTAGATCGAACACCGGGGAGCTGTTTTTT
CASSLESRSNTGELFF
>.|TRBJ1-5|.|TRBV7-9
TGTGCCAGCAGCGTGGGGGCTCAGCCCCAGCATTTT
CASSVGAQPQHF
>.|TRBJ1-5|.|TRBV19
TGTGCCAGTAGCGGGGACATCGAGGTGGGTCAGCCCCAGCATTTT
CASSGDIEVGQPQHF
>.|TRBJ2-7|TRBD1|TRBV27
TGTGCCAGCAGTTTAGACAGGGCAGTCGAGCAGTACTTC
CASSLDRAVEQYF
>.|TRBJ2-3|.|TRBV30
TGTGCCTGGAGTCTCTACTCCCCTTCTAGCACAGATACGCAGTATTTT
CAWSLYSPSSTDTQYF
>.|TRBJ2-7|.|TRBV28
TGTGCCAGCAGGACGGTCGACAGAAGCTACGAGCAGTACTTC
CASRTVDRSYEQYF
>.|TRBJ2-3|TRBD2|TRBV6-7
TGTGCCAGCAGTGGATCCGGGACTAGCGGGACCTCTAGCACAGATACGCAGTATTTT
CASSGSGTSGTSSTDTQYF
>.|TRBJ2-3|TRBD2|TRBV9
TGTGCCAGCAGCGTAGATCTAGCGGGAGCCCAAGATACGCAGTATTTT
CASSVDLAGAQDTQYF
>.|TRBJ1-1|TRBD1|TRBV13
TGTGCCAGCAGCTTTGGACAGGGGGAAGCTTTCTTT
CASSFGQGEAFF
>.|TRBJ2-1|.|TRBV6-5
TGTGCCAGCGGTAGCGCAATTAATGAGCAGTTCTTC
CASGSAINEQFF
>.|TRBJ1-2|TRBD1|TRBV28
TGTGCCAGCAGTTTCCGGGACAGCTTATATGGCTACACCTTC
CASSFRDSLYGYTF
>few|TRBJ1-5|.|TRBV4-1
TGCGCCAGCAGCCCGGGAGGGGCTGAATGGCCCCAGCATTTT
CASSPGGAEWPQHF
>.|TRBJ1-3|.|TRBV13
TGTGCCAGCAGCTTAGTTTCAGACTCTGGAAACACCATATATTTT
CASSLVSDSGNTIYF
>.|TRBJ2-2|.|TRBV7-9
TGTGCCAGCAGCTTGTCAGGCACCGGGGAGCTGTTTTTT
CASSLSGTGELFF
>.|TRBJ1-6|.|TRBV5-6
TGTGCCAGCAGCCTTCCCGAACAGAGGAAAGAATCACCCCTCCACTTT
CASSLPEQRKESPLHF
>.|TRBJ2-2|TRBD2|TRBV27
TGTGCCAGCAGTGAGCGGGAGGGCGCCGGGGAGCTGTTTTTT
CASSEREGAGELFF
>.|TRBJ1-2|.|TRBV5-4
TGTGCCAGCAGCTTGGTGGAGGCGGACTATGGCTACACCTTC
CASSLVEADYGYTF
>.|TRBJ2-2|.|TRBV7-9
TGTGCCAGCAGCTTAGTCGCGGGACCCTTTGGGCCCGGGGAGCTGTTTTTT
CASSLVAGPFGPGELFF
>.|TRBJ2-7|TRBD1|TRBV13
TGTGCCAGCAGCTCCGGGACAGCGCGCTACGAGCAGTACTTC
CASSSGTARYEQYF
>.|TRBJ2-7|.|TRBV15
TGTGCCACCAGCAGAGGGAGGGGGCAGTACGAGCAGTACTTC
CATSRGRGQYEQYF
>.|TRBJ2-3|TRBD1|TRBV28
TGTGCCAGCAGTCAGGGGACAGGGAGGACAGATACGCAGTATTTT
CASSQGTGRTDTQYF
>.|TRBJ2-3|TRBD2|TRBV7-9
TGTGCCAGCAGCCGGGGAGCGGGGACAGATACGCAGTATTTT
CASSRGAGTDTQYF
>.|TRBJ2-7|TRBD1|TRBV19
TGTGCCAGTAGTAGTGACAGGGCCTACGAGCAGTACTTC
CASSSDRAYEQYF
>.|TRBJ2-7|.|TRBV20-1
TGCAGTGCTCCTCTGGTCAACGAGCAGTACTTC
CSAPLVNEQYF
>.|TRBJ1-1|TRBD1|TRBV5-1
TGCGCCAGCAGCGTAGACAGGGGGAACACTGAAGCTTTCTTT
CASSVDRGNTEAFF
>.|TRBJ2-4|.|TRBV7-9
TGTGCCAGCAGCCTGAGTAATAAAAACATTCAGTACTTC
CASSLSNKNIQYF
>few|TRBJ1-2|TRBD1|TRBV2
TGTGCCAGCGTCCGGACAGGGTTTGGCTATGGCTACACCTTC
CASVRTGFGYGYTF
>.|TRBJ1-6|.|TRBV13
TGTGCCAGCAGCTTAGGCATGGCAGGCCCTAATTCACCCCTCCACTTT
CASSLGMAGPNSPLHF
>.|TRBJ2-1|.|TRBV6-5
TGTGCCAGCAGTTACTCTCTAGTCAATGAGCAGTTCTTC
CASSYSLVNEQFF